This is a list of T cell receptor beta chains from one sample in a study of T cell repertoires in cytomegalovirus infection. MiXCR, applied by TCRdb to the reads, yields one record per CDR3 protein. The sample records 57,000 or so distinct CDR3 sequences, about 33% being singletons. For these TCRs, the target antigens are not known. Sequencing used PBMCs, sequenced either directly or after in vitro stimulation (not recorded which). Source of these receptors: a human donor in good health (CMV status not recorded). Some clones in this sample may be carry-over from other donors' samples. Each CDR3 is given with its conserved first and last residue. The D gene is left open where the match is weak. Only part of the rows carry a size: once, few, many, or a class if the clone is expanded.

j_call,v_call,clone_size,d_call,cdr3_nt,cdr3_aa
TRBJ1-2,TRBV7-8,few,-,TGTGCCAGCAGCTTAGGGCTAGACTATGGCTACACCTTC,CASSLGLDYGYTF
TRBJ2-1,TRBV20-1,-,-,TGCAGTGCAAGGCCGGGGCGGAATGAGCAGTTCTTC,CSARPGRNEQFF
TRBJ2-3,TRBV19,few,-,TGTGCCAGTAGTGCCCGTGAGGCAGATACGCAGTATTTT,CASSAREADTQYF
TRBJ2-1,TRBV6-5,-,-,TGTGCCAGCAGTAAGCCCGGGAACGATGAGCAGTTCTTC,CASSKPGNDEQFF
TRBJ2-5,TRBV2,-,-,TGTGCCAGCAGGACCCTGGGGGGAGGAGAGACCCAGTACTTC,CASRTLGGGETQYF
TRBJ2-6,TRBV7-8,many,TRBD2,TGTGCCAGCAGCTTTGCCCCCCGGGGGGCTGGGGCCAACGTCCTGACTTTC,CASSFAPRGAGANVLTF
TRBJ2-7,TRBV7-2,many,-,TGTGCCAGCAGCTTCTCGTTTAGCGGCTTCTACGAGCAGTACTTC,CASSFSFSGFYEQYF
TRBJ2-3,TRBV4-2,many,-,TGTGCCAGCAGCCAGGAGGGGTGGGGAAGGCAAGATACGCAGTATTTT,CASSQEGWGRQDTQYF
TRBJ1-1,TRBV11-2,-,-,TGTGCCAGCAGCGACAGGAGAGAAACTGAAGCTTTCTTT,CASSDRRETEAFF
TRBJ2-7,TRBV5-1,-,-,TGCGCCAGCAGCCGACCCCCGGCCACAAACCCCGGCGAGCAGTACTTC,CASSRPPATNPGEQYF
TRBJ2-3,TRBV20-1,-,TRBD2,TGCAGTGCTAGACTACTAGCGGGGGGCACAGCAGATACGCAGTATTTT,CSARLLAGGTADTQYF
TRBJ2-5,TRBV2,-,-,TGTGCCAGCAGTGAAGTGACAGTTGGGACCCAGTACTTC,CASSEVTVGTQYF
TRBJ2-3,TRBV12-3/TRBV12-4,-,TRBD2,TGTGCCAGCAGTCCTAGACTAGCGGGAGATTTAACGCAGTATTTT,CASSPRLAGDLTQYF
TRBJ2-1,TRBV11-2,-,-,TGTGCCAGCAGCTTAGTTAGAGGGCCCATTTCCTACAATGAGCAGTTCTTC,CASSLVRGPISYNEQFF
TRBJ2-2,TRBV6-1,few,-,TGTGCCAGCAGCGAAAGAAGGTTGGTCGGGGAGCTGTTTTTT,CASSERRLVGELFF
TRBJ2-1,TRBV2,-,TRBD2,TGTGCCAGCAAGACTAGCGGTTATAGAGATGAGCAGTTCTTC,CASKTSGYRDEQFF
TRBJ1-3,TRBV6-9,few,-,TGTGCCGGCGCACCCCAAGCCAGCGGCGCCTCTGGAAACACCATATATTTT,CAGAPQASGASGNTIYF
TRBJ2-1,TRBV2,-,-,TGTGCCAGCAGTGGGCCCTATGGCAATGAGCAGTTCTTC,CASSGPYGNEQFF
TRBJ2-7,TRBV20-1,-,-,TGCAGTGCCCGGGGGCAGGGGGCCTACGAGCAGTACTTC,CSARGQGAYEQYF
TRBJ2-7,TRBV6-1,few,-,TGTGCCAGCAGACCGGGTATGGGTTCCTACGAGCAGTACTTC,CASRPGMGSYEQYF
TRBJ2-2,TRBV10-3,-,-,TGTGCCATCAGTGAGGACATGAACACCGGGGAGCTGTTTTTT,CAISEDMNTGELFF
TRBJ1-1,TRBV7-9,-,-,TGTGCCAGCAGCCCCCAACACCTCACAGTGAACACTGAAGCTTTCTTT,CASSPQHLTVNTEAFF
TRBJ1-2,TRBV6-9,-,-,TGTGCCAGCAAGATTTCGGTGTTTGATCGCTATGGCTACACCTTC,CASKISVFDRYGYTF
TRBJ2-7,TRBV10-2,-,-,TGCGCCAGCAGTGAAACTTACTACGAGCAGTACTTC,CASSETYYEQYF
TRBJ2-2,TRBV7-6,many,TRBD2,TGTGCCAGCAGCTGGGGACTAGCGGAAACCGGGGAGCTGTTTTTT,CASSWGLAETGELFF
TRBJ2-5,TRBV20-1,-,TRBD2,TGCAGTGCTAGCCCCCCGGGACTAGTAGAGGGGACCCAGTACTTC,CSASPPGLVEGTQYF
TRBJ2-1,TRBV5-4,-,TRBD2,TGTGCCAGCAGCTTAGCCCCACGGACTAGCGGGAGGAATGAGCAGTTCTTC,CASSLAPRTSGRNEQFF
TRBJ1-5,TRBV5-3,-,-,TGTGCCAGCAGCTTGGGTCGGACGGCTAATCAGCCCCAGCATTTT,CASSLGRTANQPQHF
TRBJ2-1,TRBV27,-,-,TGTGCCTCTCGGGTGGGGCCGTCCTACAATGAGCAGTTCTTC,CASRVGPSYNEQFF
TRBJ2-3,TRBV20-1,-,TRBD2,TGCAGTGCTAGAGATTCTCGAGCGGGGCGGGATACGCAGTATTTT,CSARDSRAGRDTQYF
TRBJ2-1,TRBV7-2,few,TRBD2,TGTGCCAGCAGCTTAGCAGCGGGAGAGGTGAATGAGCAGTTCTTC,CASSLAAGEVNEQFF
TRBJ1-2,TRBV6-1,few,TRBD1,TGTGCCAGCACCGAGGGGGCAGGGTTCTATGGCTACACCTTC,CASTEGAGFYGYTF
TRBJ2-3,TRBV7-2,-,TRBD2,TGTGCCAGCAGGACGCGGGGGGGTCGAGATACGCAGTATTTT,CASRTRGGRDTQYF
TRBJ1-1,TRBV12-3/TRBV12-4,many,-,TGTGCCAGCAGTTTAGGGAAGGCGACTGAAGCTTTCTTT,CASSLGKATEAFF
TRBJ1-6,TRBV12-5,many,-,TGTGCTAGTGGTCCTGGATCACCCCTCCACTTT,CASGPGSPLHF
TRBJ1-6,TRBV7-6,many,-,TGTGCCAGCAGCCCAACGGGGGGGATAGGATCCTATAATTCACCCCTCCACTTT,CASSPTGGIGSYNSPLHF
TRBJ2-1,TRBV7-2,-,TRBD2,TGTGCCAGCAGCTGGTATAGCGGGAAGGGGGATGAGCAGTTCTTC,CASSWYSGKGDEQFF
TRBJ2-1,TRBV12-3/TRBV12-4,many,TRBD2,TGTGCCAGCAAAAGGCCTAGCGGGAGGGATAGGGAGCAGTTCTTC,CASKRPSGRDREQFF